The 3 T cell receptor beta chains presented below share a single source sample, sequenced in a study of blood T cell repertoires in COVID-19. Data came from immunoSEQ multiplex PCR; TCRdb stores just in-frame clones and leaves some out. The sample includes about 150,000 clones, roughly 80% of them seen just once. Input material: PBMCs or T cells enriched from blood (not recorded which). These TCRs come from a woman aged 45-65 years who had recovered from COVID-19.

This clone has more than one count but fewer than ten. This CDR3 is CASSLPGLAGYNEQFF. The CDR3 DNA reads as TGTGCCAGCAGTTTACCGGGACTAGCGGGGTACAATGAGCAGTTCTTC. The V gene is TRBV28, the J gene TRBJ2-1, with TRBD2 matching 13 bases. Germline V gene data show CDR1 as MDHEN and CDR2 as SYDVKM. The CDR3 sequence is 16 residues long. Trimming took 2 bases from V and 4 from J; bases not matched to a gene: 2.

This clone showed up just once. The chain carries TRBV5-4 and TRBJ1-2; 7 bases map to TRBD1. The V gene's germline CDR1 is SGHNT and CDR2 YYREEE (reference sequence). The V gene end was trimmed by 3 bases and the J gene end by 4 bases; junction bases not matched to a gene: 3. The length of the CDR3 is 13 residues. DNA of the CDR3: TGTGCCAGCAGCTGGGACAGAGCCTATGGCTACACCTTC. Translated: CASSWDRAYGYTF.

This clone turned up a few times. The chain is built from TRBV5-1 and TRBJ2-3; 11 bases fit TRBD2. J lost 4 bases, V lost 1 base, and 8 bases had no gene match. CDR1 is SGHRS, CDR2 YFSETQ, per germline. The CDR3 contains 17 residues. The CDR3 loop is CASSLKLAGAGADTQYF. CDR3 DNA sequence: TGCGCCAGCAGCTTGAAACTAGCGGGAGCGGGTGCAGATACGCAGTATTTT. Together with reference TRBV5-1 and TRBJ2-3, the CDR3 gives the full variable domain: KAGVTQTPRYLIKTRGQQVTLSCSPISGHRSVSWYQQTPGQGLQFLFEYFSETQRNKGNFPGRFSGRQFSNSRSEMNVSTLELGDSALYLCASSLKLAGAGADTQYFGPGTRLTVL.